One sample yielded the 22 T cell receptor beta chains listed below, sequenced in a study of blood T cell repertoires in COVID-19. Generated by immunoSEQ multiplex PCR, the TCRdb table keeps only in-frame clones and is missing some. The sample has more than 150,000 clones; roughly 82% are singletons. Source material: peripheral blood. These receptor sequences come from a woman aged 25-40 years with acute or convalescent COVID-19.

This chain uses TRBV6-4 with TRBJ2-7, with D maybe TRBD2 (6 bases). From germline, CDR1 is MRHNA and CDR2 SNTAGT. V shed 2 bases and J shed 3 bases, with 11 bases lying between them. This CDR3 is built from 14 residues. This chain's CDR3 is CASSDRQGLYEQYF. CDR3 coding DNA: TGTGCCAGCAGTGACCGTCAGGGACTCTACGAGCAGTACTTC.

This clone was counted between two and nine times. The J gene is TRBJ1-6, the V gene TRBV18; 7 bases line up with TRBD1. V trimming: 4 bases; J trimming: 8 bases; junction bases outside the gene matches: 8. The CDR3 is 15 amino acids. CDR1 is KGHSH, CDR2 LQKENI, per germline. CDR3 protein: CASSHGQVGDSPLHF. CDR3 in DNA: TGTGCCAGCTCACACGGACAGGTCGGAGATTCACCCCTCCACTTT.

V and J are TRBV7-2 and TRBJ1-5; D gene uncertain. This CDR3 spans 14 amino acids. Trimming left V 5 bases short and J 4 bases short, with 12 bases between. Germline V lookup: CDR1 SGHTA, CDR2 FQGNSA. The CDR3: CASSPQLANQPQHF. For the CDR3, the DNA is TGTGCCAGCAGCCCGCAGTTGGCTAATCAGCCCCAGCATTTT.

The chain couples TRBV6-6 to TRBJ1-1, with 7 bases fitting TRBD1. Germline values: CDR1 MNHNY, CDR2 SVGAGI (reference sequence). The CDR3 is made up of 13 amino acids. The V and J ends lost 8 bases and 1 base, in that order; junction bases with no gene match: 4. CDR3 loop: CASGRQGNTEAFF. In nucleotides, the CDR3 is TGTGCCAGCGGGCGACAGGGGAACACTGAAGCTTTCTTT.

The chain has TRBV21-1 and TRBJ2-7; the table calls TRBD1, which could not be checked here. TRBV21-1 is a recognized pseudogene. This CDR3 has 14 residues. CDR3 amino acids: CASTLGQEIYEQYF. In DNA form, the CDR3 reads TGTGCCAGCACCTTGGGACAGGAGATCTACGAGCAGTACTTC.

The count of this clone is one. This chain links TRBV6-5 with TRBJ1-1; 7 bases are shared with TRBD1. The germline CDR1 and CDR2 sequences are MNHEY and SVGAGI. CDR3 size: 14 residues. With 9 bases clipped from V and 0 bases from J, the junction kept 7 bases outside the gene matches. The CDR3 DNA is TGTGCCAGTAAAAGGGGGCCCGTGAACACTGAAGCTTTCTTT. Translation: CASKRGPVNTEAFF.

The chain couples TRBV3-1 (or the pseudogene TRBV3-2) to TRBJ1-1; possibly TRBD1 for D (6 bases). The length of the CDR3 is 14 residues. Trimming shortened V by 4 bases and J by 9 bases, and 18 bases separated the two germline ends. The germline V gene encodes CDR1 LGHDT and CDR2 YNNKEL (reference sequence). CDR3 sequence (DNA): TGTGCCAGCAGCCCAACCGAAAGGACAGCCAAAGCTTTCTTT. It translates to CASSPTERTAKAFF.

The V call is TRBV18, the J call TRBJ1-5; 7 bases agree with TRBD1. Germline CDR1 and CDR2: KGHSH and LQKENI. This CDR3 has 15 amino acids. The J segment lost 3 bases and the V segment lost 2 bases, leaving 4 bases of the junction unmatched. CDR3: CASSPTGATNQPQHF. The CDR3 nucleotides read TGTGCCAGCTCACCAACAGGGGCGACCAATCAGCCCCAGCATTTT.

This chain uses TRBV5-6 with TRBJ1-5; TRBD1 might be the D (6 bases). The germline CDR1 and CDR2 sequences are SGHDT and YYEEEE. V was shortened by 0 bases and J by 0 bases, with 10 bases between the two germline ends. The length of the CDR3 is 16 residues. CDR3 loop: CASSLGQANSNQPQHF. CDR3 nucleotide sequence: TGTGCCAGCAGCTTGGGACAGGCTAATAGCAATCAGCCCCAGCATTTT.

A note on this clone: Mismatch with germline at one junction end may stem from a read error. This chain connects TRBV7-3 to TRBJ2-2; possible D gene TRBD2, 5 bases. This CDR3 has 12 residues. In germline, CDR1 is SGHTA, CDR2 FQGTGA. This chain's CDR3 is CASSLTYRGAVF. The CDR3 DNA sequence: TGTGCCAGCAGCTTAACGTACCGGGGAGCTGTTTTT. Full variable domain (missing parts from reference TRBV7-3 and TRBJ2-2): GAGVSQTPSNKVTEKGKYVELRCDPISGHTALYWYRQSLGQGPEFLIYFQGTGAADDSGLPNDRFFAVRPEGSVSTLKIQRTERGDSAVYLCASSLTYRGAVFGEGSRLTVL.

The gene calls are TRBV28 and TRBJ2-7; a weak D match, TRBD1 (6 bases). This CDR3 has 15 amino acids. Trimming removed 5 bases at V and 1 base at J, with 15 bases between. The germline gives CDR1 MDHEN, CDR2 SYDVKM. CDR3 protein: CASSTPGAKSYEQYF. CDR3 coding DNA: TGTGCCAGCAGTACCCCAGGGGCTAAGTCCTACGAGCAGTACTTC.

This sequence joins TRBV5-4 and TRBJ2-7; 7 bases map to TRBD1. Germline V gives CDR1 SGHNT, CDR2 YYREEE (reference sequence). The V segment lost 4 bases and the J segment 2 bases; nucleotides outside the gene matches: 6. The CDR3 extends over 14 amino acids. CDR3 in DNA: TGTGCCAGCAGCCCACGTGGACAGGCCTACGAGCAGTACTTC. This encodes CASSPRGQAYEQYF.

The gene calls are TRBV7-8 and TRBJ1-1; the D is unclear. Germline CDR1 and CDR2: SGHVS and FQNEAQ. The V gene lost 1 base and the J gene lost 6 bases, with 9 bases spanning the gap. This CDR3 has 13 residues. CDR3 in DNA: TGTGCCAGCAGCTTAGAAATTTTAGCTGAAGCTTTCTTT. This codes for CASSLEILAEAFF.

This clone was detected only a few times. V gene TRBV24-1 combines with J gene TRBJ1-6, with 9 bases that match TRBD1. V lost 4 bases and J lost 8; bases outside the gene matches: 2. CDR3 size: 14 residues. In germline, CDR1 is KGHDR, CDR2 SFDVKD. Here the CDR3 reads CATSEGTGYSPLHF. DNA of the CDR3: TGTGCCACCAGTGAGGGGACAGGGTATTCACCCCTCCACTTT.

This clone was counted once. The rearrangement joins TRBV5-4 to TRBJ2-7; D may be TRBD1 (6 bases). This CDR3 has 15 residues. Trimming removed 4 bases from V and 0 bases from J, with 14 bases in between. The germline V gene has CDR1 SGHNT and CDR2 YYREEE (reference sequence). The CDR3, as DNA: TGTGCCAGCAGCATAGACAGGCTCTTCTCCTACGAGCAGTACTTC. This encodes CASSIDRLFSYEQYF.

The rearrangement links TRBV11-2 to TRBJ2-7, with TRBD1 as a possible D gene (5 bases). Germline-derived CDR1 and CDR2 are SGHAT and FQNNGV. V was trimmed by 5 bases and J by 6 bases, leaving 14 bases between them. The CDR3 consists of 13 residues. The CDR3 reads CASSPGPPFEQYF. CDR3 nucleotide sequence: TGTGCCAGCAGCCCAGGGCCCCCTTTCGAGCAGTACTTC.

The V call is TRBV30, the J call TRBJ1-3; D ambiguous. V was clipped by 3 bases and J by 2 bases, with 14 bases between them. The CDR3 loop spans 15 amino acids. The germline gives CDR1 GTSNPN, CDR2 SVGIG (reference sequence). The CDR3, as DNA: TGTGCCTGGAGCCCGGACGGGATCGCTGGAAACACCATATATTTT. Translating it yields CAWSPDGIAGNTIYF.

The V call is TRBV10-3, the J call TRBJ1-1; a weak D match, TRBD1 (6 bases). V was clipped by 0 bases and J by 4 bases, with 6 bases between them. The CDR3 covers 13 residues. Germline V gene sequence: CDR1 ENHRY, CDR2 SYGVKD. The CDR3 region has the DNA TGTGCCATCAGTGAGTCACAGGGCACTGAAGCTTTCTTT. Translated, it gives CAISESQGTEAFF.

This chain links TRBV7-2 with TRBJ1-3; tentative D call: TRBD1 (6 bases). With 2 bases removed from V and 4 bases from J, the gap between germline ends came to 15 bases. This CDR3 spans 16 amino acids. Germline-derived CDR1 and CDR2 are SGHTA and FQGNSA. The CDR3 DNA reads as TGTGCCAGCAGCTTAAGCCCAGGGGCGACCGGAAACACCATATATTTT. The encoded protein is CASSLSPGATGNTIYF.

This clone was recorded only once. J is TRBJ2-7 and V is TRBV28; D may be TRBD2 (6 bases). Germline CDR1 is MDHEN and CDR2 is SYDVKM. The CDR3 runs 13 residues. Trimming took 1 base from V and 7 from J, leaving 11 bases between them. The CDR3 coding sequence is TGTGCCAGCAGTTTATCCGTGGGGGGAGAGCAGTACTTC. It translates to CASSLSVGGEQYF.

The rearrangement joins TRBV28 to TRBJ1-2; 7 nucleotides align to TRBD1. This CDR3 has 15 residues. The ends lost 10 bases at V and 2 bases at J; junction bases unmatched: 13. The germline gives CDR1 MDHEN, CDR2 SYDVKM. The chain's CDR3 is CAILEQGTPNYGYTF. CDR3 bases: TGTGCCATCCTTGAACAGGGGACTCCCAACTATGGCTACACCTTC.

This clone was found a few times. The CDR3 loop reads CASSLRHSQPQHF. CDR3 bases: TGCGCCAGCAGCCTTCGACACAGTCAGCCCCAGCATTTT. V usage is TRBV4-1 and J usage is TRBJ1-5; D call uncertain. Looked up from germline, CDR1 is MGHRA and CDR2 is YSYEKL. The length of the CDR3 is 13 residues. The V gene lost 4 bases and the J gene lost 6 bases, with 10 bases spanning the gap.